Listed below are T cell receptor beta chains from one sample, sequenced in a study of Ad26.COV2.S vaccination and SARS-CoV-2 variants. Only in-frame clones appear in the TCRdb table, and some are missing; sequencing was by immunoSEQ multiplex PCR. This repertoire shows 350,000 to 500,000 clones, 90% found once; its top ten account for around 4.5%. The sample in question was peripheral blood, obtained in a trial of Ad26.COV2.S vaccine versus placebo. These receptors were obtained from a person between 18 and 60 years old who received the Ad26.COV2.S COVID-19 vaccine or a placebo. Each CDR3 is given with its conserved first and last residue. The order of the fields is D gene, CDR3 length, clone size, J gene, V gene, CDR3 DNA, CDR3 protein. A D gene is named only where the DNA matches it firmly. For some rows the clone size is stated as once, few or many, or as a class when expanded; others skip it.

D: TRBD2
length: 14
size: NA
J: TRBJ2-1
V: TRBV6-6
DNA: TGTGCCAGCAAGCGGTCGGGAGGAAGGGATGAGCAGTTCTTC
CDR3: CASKRSGGRDEQFF

D: NA
length: 15
size: NA
J: TRBJ2-2
V: TRBV19
DNA: TGTGCCAGTAGTATAGGGCAGGCGAACACCGGGGAGCTGTTTTTT
CDR3: CASSIGQANTGELFF

D: NA
length: 15
size: NA
J: TRBJ2-2
V: TRBV5-4
DNA: TGTGCCAGCAGCTTCGGGGGTGGAGACACCGGGGAGCTGTTTTTT
CDR3: CASSFGGGDTGELFF

D: NA
length: 14
size: NA
J: TRBJ2-5
V: TRBV28
DNA: TGTGCCAGCAGCAAAACTGGGGGAGGAGAGACCCAGTACTTC
CDR3: CASSKTGGGETQYF

D: NA
length: 12
size: once
J: TRBJ2-7
V: TRBV30
DNA: TGTGCCTGGAGTGCCCCAGGGGACGAGCAGTACTTC
CDR3: CAWSAPGDEQYF

D: NA
length: 18
size: once
J: TRBJ1-6
V: TRBV2
DNA: TGTGCCAGCACCACAAAGGGTGTGGGCAGCTCCTATAATTCACCCCTCCACTTT
CDR3: CASTTKGVGSSYNSPLHF

D: NA
length: 13
size: NA
J: TRBJ1-5
V: TRBV11-2
DNA: TGTGCCAGCAGCTTATACGGAAATCAGCCCCAGCATTTT
CDR3: CASSLYGNQPQHF

D: NA
length: 15
size: once
J: TRBJ2-7
V: TRBV7-9
DNA: TGTGCCAGCAGCCATCCCCGGGGGCCAGGGAGCGAGCAGTACTTC
CDR3: CASSHPRGPGSEQYF

D: NA
length: 16
size: NA
J: TRBJ2-3
V: TRBV7-2
DNA: TGTGCCAGCAGCTCGCTGGTTACGATTAGCACAGATACGCAGTATTTT
CDR3: CASSSLVTISTDTQYF

D: NA
length: 15
size: NA
J: TRBJ2-7
V: TRBV4-1
DNA: TGCGCCAGCAGCCAAGATACCGGGGGCCTCTACGAGCAGTACTTC
CDR3: CASSQDTGGLYEQYF